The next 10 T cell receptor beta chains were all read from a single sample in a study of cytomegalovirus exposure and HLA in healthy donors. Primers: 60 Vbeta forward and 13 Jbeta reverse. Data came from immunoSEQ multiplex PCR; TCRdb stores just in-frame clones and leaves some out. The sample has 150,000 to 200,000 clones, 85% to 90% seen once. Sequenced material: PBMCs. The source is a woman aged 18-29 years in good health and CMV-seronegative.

The CDR3 DNA reads as TGTGCCAGCAAAGGGACAGGAGCCTACGAGCAGTACTTC. It translates to CASKGTGAYEQYF. The chain is built from TRBV27 and TRBJ2-7, with 8 bases that match TRBD1. In germline, CDR1 is MNHEY, CDR2 SMNVEV (reference sequence). The V segment lost 7 bases and the J segment 2 bases; nucleotides outside the gene matches: 4. The CDR3 is 13 amino acids.

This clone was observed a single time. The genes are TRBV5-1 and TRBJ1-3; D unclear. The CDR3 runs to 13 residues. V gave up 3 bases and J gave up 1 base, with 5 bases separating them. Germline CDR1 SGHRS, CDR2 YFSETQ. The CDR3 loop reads CASSSTSGNTIYF. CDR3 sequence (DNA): TGCGCCAGCAGCTCCACTTCTGGAAACACCATATATTTT.

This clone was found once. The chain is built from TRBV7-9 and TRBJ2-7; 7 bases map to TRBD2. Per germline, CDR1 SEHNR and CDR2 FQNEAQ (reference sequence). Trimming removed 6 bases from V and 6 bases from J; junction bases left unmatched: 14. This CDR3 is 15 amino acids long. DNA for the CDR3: TGTGCCAGCAGGAACGGGGCGGCAGGGAGGGGCGAGCAGTACTTC. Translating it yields CASRNGAAGRGEQYF.

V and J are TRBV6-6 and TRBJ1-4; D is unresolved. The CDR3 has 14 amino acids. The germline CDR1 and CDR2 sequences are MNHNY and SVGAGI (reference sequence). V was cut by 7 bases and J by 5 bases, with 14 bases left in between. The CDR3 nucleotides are TGTGCCAGCACCAACGGGGTAGGGAATGAAAAACTGTTTTTT. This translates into CASTNGVGNEKLFF.

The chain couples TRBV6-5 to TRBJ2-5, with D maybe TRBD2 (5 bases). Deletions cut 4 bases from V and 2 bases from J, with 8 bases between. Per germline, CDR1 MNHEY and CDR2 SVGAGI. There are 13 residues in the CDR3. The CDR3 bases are TGTGCCAGCAGTTTCAGCGGTCAAGAGACCCAGTACTTC. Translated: CASSFSGQETQYF.

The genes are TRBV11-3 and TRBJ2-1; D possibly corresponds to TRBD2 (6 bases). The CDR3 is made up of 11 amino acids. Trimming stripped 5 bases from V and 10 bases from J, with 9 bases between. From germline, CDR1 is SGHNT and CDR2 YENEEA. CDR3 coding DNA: TGTGCCAGCAGCCGGGACTCCGAGCAGTTCTTC. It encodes CASSRDSEQFF.

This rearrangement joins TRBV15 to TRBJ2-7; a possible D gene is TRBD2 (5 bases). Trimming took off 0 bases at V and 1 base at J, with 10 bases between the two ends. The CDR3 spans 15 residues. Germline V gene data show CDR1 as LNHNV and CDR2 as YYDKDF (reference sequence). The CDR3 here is CATSREEGLSYEQYF. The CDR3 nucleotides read TGTGCCACCAGCAGAGAAGAGGGTTTATCCTACGAGCAGTACTTC.

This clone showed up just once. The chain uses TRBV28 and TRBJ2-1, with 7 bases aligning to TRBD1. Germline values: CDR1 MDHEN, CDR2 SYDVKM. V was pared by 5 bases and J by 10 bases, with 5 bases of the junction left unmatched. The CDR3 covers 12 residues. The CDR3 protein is CASSDYRGEQFF. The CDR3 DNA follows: TGTGCCAGCAGTGACTACAGGGGAGAGCAGTTCTTC.

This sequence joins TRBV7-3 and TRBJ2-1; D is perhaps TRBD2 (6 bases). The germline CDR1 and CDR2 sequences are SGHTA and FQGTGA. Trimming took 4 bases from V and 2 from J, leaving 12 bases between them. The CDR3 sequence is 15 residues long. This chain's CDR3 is CASSSGLAAYNEQFF. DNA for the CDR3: TGTGCCAGCAGCTCGGGACTTGCCGCCTACAATGAGCAGTTCTTC.

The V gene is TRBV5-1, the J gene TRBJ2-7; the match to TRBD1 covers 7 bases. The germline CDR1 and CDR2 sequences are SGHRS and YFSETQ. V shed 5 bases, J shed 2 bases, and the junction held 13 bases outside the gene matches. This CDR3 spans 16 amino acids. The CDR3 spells CASSTGGTAPTYEQYF. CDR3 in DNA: TGCGCCAGCAGTACCGGTGGGACAGCCCCGACCTACGAGCAGTACTTC.